This note documents a single T cell receptor (beta chain) sequence. There were no recent acute infections or vaccinations among the donors, who were healthy HIV-negative adults. These data belong to a study of shared clonotypes between healthy human individuals. Germline V gives CDR1 MDHEN, CDR2 SYDVKM. The CDR3 is 13 amino acids. The germline V and J ends were trimmed by 2 bases and 8 bases, with 12 bases remaining between them. As handled by the study authors: Quality scores were absent from the junction-only immunoSEQ sequences, so filtering differed. Assay used: immunoSEQ multiplex PCR; TCRdb lists only in-frame clones, some missing. V and J calls plus clone size are reproduced from that table; the DNA served to infer D and trimming. The table lists approximately 640,000 clones, about 92% of them singletons.

The rearrangement joins TRBV28 to TRBJ1-1; D remains ambiguous. Sequencing input: memory CD8+ T cells from PBMCs. The subset denotes: CD45RO+ cells pooled with CCR7-negative TemRA cells. The source is a man younger than 35 in good health. Some clones in this sample may be carry-over from other donors' samples. The CDR3 nucleotides read TGTGCCAGCAGTTTACGCCCTCAGTCGGAAGCTTTCTTT. Its translation is CASSLRPQSEAFF.